The source of this TCR beta chain is a study of beta chain features in type 1 diabetes. Findings and limits, study-wide: Shorter templates might be favored by PCR, and equally so in patients and in controls. Type 1 diabetes patients showed a moderate but significant shortening of TCRB CDR3s in all four CD4+ subsets. The cDNA sequencing approach could over-represent high-TCR-expressing cells.

Of the isolated RNA, all was reverse transcribed, and so the sequenced material was expressed TCRB transcripts. Produced via immunoSEQ multiplex PCR; TCRdb's table is partial and in-frame only. Among about 48,000 clones listed, about 40% were seen once. Per germline, CDR1 SGHRS and CDR2 YFSETQ. The CDR3 spans 15 residues. This clone was counted between two and nine times. Its antigen is unknown. One junction end does not reproduce the germline sequence, and a read error may be involved. The same CDR3 also results from other DNA sequences found in this sample. This TCR came from a man aged 30 to 39 with type 1 diabetes. The sequenced material came from Tregs from blood. The V gene is TRBV5-1, the J gene TRBJ1-6, with TRBD1 matching over 8 bases. DNA of the CDR3: TGCGCCAGCAGCTATGGACAGGGATTGAATTCCCCCCTCCACTTT. It translates to CASSYGQGLNSPLHF.